Below are 29 T cell receptor beta chains sequenced from a single sample in a study of lymphopenia after photon versus proton radiotherapy (dated by TCRdb to between 2018 and 2021). Libraries were made using the immunoSEQ multiplex PCR assay. TCRdb re-hosts the immuneACCESS table, in-frame sequences only. Its copies lack some clones; in the studies checked, an unresolved V gene accounts for under half of them, and the cause for the rest is not known. The sample table contains about 19,000 clones; only one count was recorded for approximately 90% of them. Of the sample, about 6% is held by the ten largest clones. Here the sequenced sample was peripheral blood, taken from a patient treated with photon-based radiotherapy. These TCRs come from a man between 60 and 75 years old with pancreatic cancer.

The chain links TRBV4-2 to TRBJ1-2; 7 bases align to TRBD1. V was pared by 2 bases and J by 8 bases, with 2 bases of the junction left unmatched. The CDR3 runs to 12 residues. CDR1 and CDR2 from the germline V gene are LGHNA and YNFKEQ. The CDR3 coding sequence is TGTGCCAGCAGCCAAACAGGGGCCGGCTACACCTTC. It is translated as CASSQTGAGYTF.

V is TRBV7-9 and J is TRBJ2-7; 9 bases are shared with TRBD1. Germline-derived CDR1 and CDR2 are SEHNR and FQNEAQ (reference sequence). With 5 bases clipped from V and 4 bases from J, the junction kept 15 bases outside the gene matches. The CDR3 covers 17 residues. DNA of the CDR3: TGTGCCAGCAGCCCGGACAGGGGCGATAAACGGCGGTACGAGCAGTACTTC. This encodes CASSPDRGDKRRYEQYF. Full variable domain (rest looked up from reference TRBV7-9 and TRBJ2-7): DTGVSQNPRHKITKRGQNVTFRCDPISEHNRLYWYRQTLGQGPEFLTYFQNEAQLEKSRLLSDRFSAERPKGSFSTLEIQRTEQGDSAMYLCASSPDRGDKRRYEQYFGPGTRLTVT.

V and J are TRBV19 and TRBJ1-3; D remains unclear. This CDR3 has 14 amino acids. Trimming cost V 8 bases and J 0 bases, with 11 bases left between them. Germline CDR1 is LNHDA and CDR2 is SQIVND (reference sequence). The CDR3 DNA is TGTGCCAGTGGAAAGATATTCTCTGGAAACACCATATATTTT. Encoded protein: CASGKIFSGNTIYF.

The rearrangement links TRBV18 to TRBJ2-1; 9 nucleotides line up with TRBD2. Germline trimming cut 4 bases from V and 4 bases from J; bases unmatched to any gene: 11. Per germline, CDR1 KGHSH and CDR2 LQKENI. This CDR3 spans 17 amino acids. CDR3 region: CASSLNSPSGGYNEQFF. The CDR3 DNA reads TGTGCCAGCTCACTGAATAGCCCCAGCGGGGGGTACAATGAGCAGTTCTTC.

This clone was seen more than once but under ten times. The V call is TRBV7-2, the J call TRBJ2-5; D remains ambiguous. The CDR3 is made up of 13 amino acids. The V and J ends lost 4 bases and 1 base respectively, with 7 bases between them. The germline V gene has CDR1 SGHTA and CDR2 FQGNSA. CDR3 DNA sequence: TGTGCCAGCAGCTCGGCCCGCCAAGAGACCCAGTACTTC. It yields the protein CASSSARQETQYF.

This rearrangement joins TRBV2 to TRBJ2-7; no firm D call. The V end lost 8 bases, the J end lost 0 bases, and 11 bases lay between the germline ends. Germline lookup yields CDR1 SNHLY and CDR2 FYNNEI. The CDR3 has 13 residues. CDR3 loop: CASERVLSYEQYF. DNA of the CDR3: TGTGCCAGCGAGCGCGTTCTCTCCTACGAGCAGTACTTC.

The chain's CDR3 is CSGYSGLPYEQYF. The CDR3 DNA reads as TGCAGCGGCTACTCCGGGCTCCCCTACGAGCAGTACTTC. The chain recombines TRBV29-1 with TRBJ2-7; D gene ambiguous. The germline V gene has CDR1 SQVTM and CDR2 ANQGSEA. V was pared by 7 bases and J by 2 bases, with 15 bases between. The CDR3 covers 13 residues.

V is TRBV11-2 and J is TRBJ2-3, with D perhaps matching TRBD1 or TRBD2 (5 bases each). V lost 6 bases to trimming and J lost 4 bases, with 17 bases between them. There are 15 residues in the CDR3. Germline values: CDR1 SGHAT, CDR2 FQNNGV. CDR3 in DNA: TGTGCCAGCAGGGGGGAGTCGAAAGGCTCAGATACGCAGTATTTT. It translates to CASRGESKGSDTQYF.

This clone was detected only once. The chain recombines TRBV4-3 with TRBJ1-4; TRBD1 might be the D (5 bases). The CDR3 runs 17 residues. V was trimmed by 1 base and J by 0 bases, leaving 12 bases between them. CDR1 is LGHNA and CDR2 is YSLEER in the germline V gene. CDR3 nucleotides: TGCGCCAGCAGCCAAGGATTAGGGACTGCAACTAATGAAAAACTGTTTTTT. Its protein is CASSQGLGTATNEKLFF.

This chain joins TRBV9 and TRBJ1-1; weak D call: TRBD1 (5 bases). The CDR3 spans 16 residues. Germline V gene lookup returns CDR1 SGDLS and CDR2 YYNGEE. Between the trimmed V and J ends, which lost 0 bases and 6 bases, there was a span of 18 bases. The CDR3 DNA reads TGTGCCAGCAGCGTAGCGGAGGGACCCCTAACTTCTGAAGCTTTCTTT. This sequence encodes CASSVAEGPLTSEAFF.

The chain carries TRBV11-3 and TRBJ2-1; D perhaps matches TRBD1 (5 bases). Trimming took off 5 bases at V and 8 bases at J, with 19 bases between the two ends. The CDR3 runs 15 residues. Germline CDR1 reads SGHNT; CDR2 reads YENEEA. In DNA form, the CDR3 reads TGTGCCAGCAGCCCCGCAGGGATGCCGGGCCATGAGCAGTTCTTC. The encoded protein is CASSPAGMPGHEQFF.

V usage is TRBV7-3 and J usage is TRBJ2-1, with 8 bases aligning to TRBD1. This CDR3 spans 16 amino acids. The germline V gene encodes CDR1 SGHTA and CDR2 FQGTGA. V shed 3 bases, J shed 0 bases, and the junction held 4 bases outside the gene matches. Written as DNA, the CDR3 is TGTGCCAGCAGCTTGACAGGGGACGCCTCCTACAATGAGCAGTTCTTC. It is translated as CASSLTGDASYNEQFF. Based on the CDR3 plus reference TRBV7-3 and TRBJ2-1, the full variable domain is GAGVSQTPSNKVTEKGKYVELRCDPISGHTALYWYRQSLGQGPEFLIYFQGTGAADDSGLPNDRFFAVRPEGSVSTLKIQRTERGDSAVYLCASSLTGDASYNEQFFGPGTRLTVL.

Regarding this clone: An end of the junction does not agree with germline; a read error may underlie this. The chain is built from TRBV5-6 and TRBJ1-3, with a weak D call TRBD1 (6 bases). Germline V gene sequence: CDR1 SGHDT, CDR2 YYEEEE. This CDR3 is 14 amino acids long. CDR3 residues: CASRKGGAGDTIYF. The CDR3 DNA is TGTGCCAGCAGGAAAGGGGGGGCTGGAGACACCATATATTTT. The full variable domain, rest sourced from reference TRBV5-6 and TRBJ1-3, is DAGVTQSPTHLIKTRGQQVTLRCSPKSGHDTVSWYQQALGQGPQFIFQYYEEEERQRGNFPDRFSGHQFPNYSSELNVNALLLGDSALYLCASRKGGAGDTIYFGEGSWLTVV.

This clone was picked up one time. The chain employs TRBV5-4 and TRBJ2-1; D remains ambiguous. The CDR3 has 14 residues. Trimming left V 1 base short and J 3 bases short, with 8 bases between. The V gene's germline CDR1 is SGHNT and CDR2 YYREEE (reference sequence). The CDR3 here is CASSLIGNYNEQFF. For the CDR3, the DNA is TGTGCCAGCAGCTTGATCGGCAACTACAATGAGCAGTTCTTC.

The chain combines TRBV27 with TRBJ2-7, with no clear D. This CDR3 spans 14 amino acids. Germline CDR1 and CDR2: MNHEY and SMNVEV (reference sequence). V lost 2 bases, J lost 2 bases, and 10 bases lay in between. The CDR3 region is CASSLTPRAYEQYF. As DNA, the CDR3 is TGTGCCAGCAGTTTAACCCCGAGAGCCTACGAGCAGTACTTC.

The chain combines TRBV19 with TRBJ2-2; 13 bases map to TRBD2. V dropped 7 bases and J dropped 3; count of bases not matched to a gene: 8. Germline V gives CDR1 LNHDA, CDR2 SQIVND (reference sequence). The CDR3 extends over 17 amino acids. The CDR3 loop reads CASKELAGGRHTGELFF. The DNA for the CDR3 is TGTGCCAGTAAAGAACTAGCGGGGGGGCGGCACACCGGGGAGCTGTTTTTT.

The chain links TRBV2 to TRBJ2-1; no definite D call. Trimming shortened V by 0 bases and J by 4 bases, and 10 bases separated the two germline ends. This CDR3 is built from 15 residues. The V gene's germline CDR1 is SNHLY and CDR2 FYNNEI. As DNA, the CDR3 is TGTGCCAGCAGTGAAGCGCTTCGGAATTACAATGAGCAGTTCTTC. Its protein product is CASSEALRNYNEQFF.

The genes are TRBV5-8 and TRBJ2-2; D gene unclear. CDR1 and CDR2 (germline): SGHTS, YDEGEE. This CDR3 is built from 15 residues. The V end was cut by 0 bases, the J end by 2 bases, with 8 bases between. The CDR3 sequence is CASSLGIGNTGELFF. The CDR3 DNA is TGTGCCAGCAGCTTGGGTATCGGCAACACCGGGGAGCTGTTTTTT. Together with reference TRBV5-8 and TRBJ2-2, the CDR3 gives the full variable domain: EAGVTQSPTHLIKTRGQQATLRCSPISGHTSVYWYQQALGLGLQFLLWYDEGEERNRGNFPPRFSGRQFPNYSSELNVNALELEDSALYLCASSLGIGNTGELFFGEGSRLTVL.

The V gene is TRBV14, the J gene TRBJ2-5; D gene uncertain. V was pared by 1 base and J by 2 bases, with 11 bases between. The CDR3 spans 15 residues. Germline values: CDR1 SGHDN, CDR2 FVKESK. The CDR3 reads CASSQGWRFQETQYF. The DNA of the CDR3 is TGTGCCAGCAGCCAAGGGTGGAGATTTCAAGAGACCCAGTACTTC.

This clone was seen once. Here the CDR3 reads CASSILSGGANNEQFF. The DNA for the CDR3 is TGTGCCAGTAGTATACTGAGCGGGGGGGCAAACAATGAGCAGTTCTTC. The gene calls are TRBV19 and TRBJ2-1; 10 bases line up with TRBD2. Germline CDR1 is LNHDA and CDR2 is SQIVND (reference sequence). The CDR3 is made up of 16 amino acids. V lost 2 bases and J lost 5; bases outside the gene matches: 6.

The chain combines TRBV10-3 with TRBJ2-1; TRBD2 agrees at 9 bases. Trimming cost V 3 bases and J 9 bases; bases outside gene matches: 9. The CDR3 is 15 amino acids. Germline assignment: CDR1 ENHRY and CDR2 SYGVKD. CDR3 loop: CAISDLAGGRSEQFF. DNA of the CDR3: TGTGCCATCAGTGATTTGGCGGGGGGGAGGAGTGAGCAGTTCTTC.

On this clone: At one end the junction does not follow the germline gene, possibly because of a read error. The rearrangement joins TRBV5-1 to TRBJ1-6; TRBD1 agrees at 7 bases. CDR3 size: 15 residues. Germline-derived CDR1 and CDR2 are SGHRS and YFSETQ. In DNA form, the CDR3 reads TGCGCCGGCAGCTCGACAGGGTCGGATAATTCACCCCTCCACTTT. Its translation is CAGSSTGSDNSPLHF.

The rearrangement links TRBV6-1 to TRBJ1-3; tentatively, D is TRBD1 (5 bases). The germline V gene encodes CDR1 MNHNS and CDR2 SASEGT. The CDR3 spans 15 residues. V lost 2 bases and J lost 2, with 10 bases in between. CDR3 residues: CASSESGGAGNTIYF. The DNA of the CDR3 is TGTGCCAGCAGTGAATCGGGGGGTGCTGGAAACACCATATATTTT.

V and J are TRBV29-1 and TRBJ1-5; no firm D call. The length of the CDR3 is 14 residues. Trimming removed 5 bases at V and 1 base at J, with 12 bases between. Germline values: CDR1 SQVTM, CDR2 ANQGSEA. The CDR3 spells CSVRAGGSNQPQHF. CDR3 nucleotides: TGCAGCGTTAGGGCGGGAGGAAGCAATCAGCCCCAGCATTTT. Drawing the rest from reference TRBV29-1 and TRBJ1-5, the complete variable domain is SAVISQKPSRDICQRGTSLTIQCQVDSQVTMMFWYRQQPGQSLTLIATANQGSEATYESGFVIDKFPISRPNLTFSTLTVSNMSPEDSSIYLCSVRAGGSNQPQHFGDGTRLSIL.

CDR3 protein: CASSPLAGGLGEQFF. CDR3 DNA: TGTGCCAGCAGCCCTCTAGCGGGGGGGCTCGGTGAGCAGTTCTTC. The V gene is TRBV25-1, the J gene TRBJ2-1; 12 bases agree with TRBD2. V lost 6 bases to trimming and J lost 9 bases; unmatched junction nucleotides: 9. Germline CDR1 is MGHDK and CDR2 is SYGVNS. CDR3 length: 15 residues.

A remark on this clone: Within the sample, other DNA sequences also encode this same CDR3. The chain employs TRBV6-5 and TRBJ2-2; D ambiguous. The V end lost 2 bases, the J end lost 6 bases, and 10 bases lay between the germline ends. CDR3 length equals 14 residues. Germline V gene lookup returns CDR1 MNHEY and CDR2 SVGAGI. The CDR3 is CASSYGLEAGELFF. The CDR3 DNA reads as TGTGCCAGCAGTTACGGCCTCGAAGCCGGGGAGCTGTTTTTT.

V and J are TRBV6-6 and TRBJ2-3; D is unresolved. The V gene's germline CDR1 is MNHNY and CDR2 SVGAGI (reference sequence). V was cut by 7 bases and J by 0 bases, with 2 bases left in between. The CDR3 sequence is 11 residues long. The CDR3 region has the DNA TGTGCCAGCACAAGCACAGATACGCAGTATTTT. The encoded protein is CASTSTDTQYF.

This sequence joins TRBV6-1 and TRBJ2-5; a possible D gene is TRBD1 (5 bases). Germline CDR1 MNHNS, CDR2 SASEGT. Trimming shortened V by 2 bases and J by 5 bases, and 15 bases separated the two germline ends. There are 15 residues in the CDR3. In nucleotides, the CDR3 is TGTGCCAGCAGTGAATCGGCAGGGCCTGGGGAGACCCAGTACTTC. As protein: CASSESAGPGETQYF.

In its sample, this clone was seen a few times. The gene calls are TRBV30 and TRBJ1-1; unclear D gene. The length of the CDR3 is 12 residues. V was cut by 2 bases and J by 2 bases, with 6 bases left in between. Germline lookup yields CDR1 GTSNPN and CDR2 SVGIG (reference sequence). The CDR3 is CAWSKVNTEAFF. The CDR3 coding sequence is TGTGCCTGGAGTAAAGTAAACACTGAAGCTTTCTTT.